These 17 T cell receptor beta chains originate from one sample sequenced in a study of graft-versus-host responses after intestinal transplantation. The data were produced by immunoSEQ multiplex PCR, yet TCRdb's version contains in-frame clones alone and is incomplete. Of around 88,000 clones in the sample, approximately 90% were seen once. The antigens these receptors bind are not known. Sequences were derived from unstimulated CD8+ T cells sorted from spleen or lymph node cells, sampled before transplant. These receptors all stem from a human donor who was the organ donor for an intestinal transplant.

The count of this clone is one. The chain recombines TRBV11-2 with TRBJ1-2; D unclear. CDR3 length: 15 amino acids. V was pared by 2 bases and J by 0 bases, with 10 bases between. Germline CDR1 is SGHAT and CDR2 is FQNNGV. The CDR3 nucleotides are TGTGCCAGCAGCTTACTTGTGGGGACTAACTATGGCTACACCTTC. Its translation: CASSLLVGTNYGYTF.

The genes are TRBV7-9 and TRBJ2-5; 7 bases map to TRBD1. The CDR3 extends over 16 amino acids. The ends lost 3 bases at V and 5 bases at J; junction bases unmatched: 12. CDR1 is SEHNR and CDR2 is FQNEAQ in the germline V gene (reference sequence). CDR3 DNA sequence: TGTGCCAGCAGCTTGAACAACAGGGGATATAGGGAGACCCAGTACTTC. The encoded protein is CASSLNNRGYRETQYF.

The V and J genes are TRBV6-1 and TRBJ2-1; 9 bases align to TRBD1. CDR1 and CDR2 (germline): MNHNS, SASEGT. Germline trimming cut 1 base from V and 7 bases from J; bases unmatched to any gene: 8. This CDR3 has 16 residues. CDR3 residues: CASSEGGQGEENEQFF. The CDR3 DNA follows: TGTGCCAGCAGTGAAGGGGGACAGGGAGAGGAAAATGAGCAGTTCTTC.

The chain joins TRBV19 to TRBJ1-1, with TRBD1 identical over 7 bases. Germline trimming cut 5 bases from V and 6 bases from J; bases unmatched to any gene: 3. Germline CDR1 LNHDA, CDR2 SQIVND (reference sequence). The CDR3 loop spans 12 amino acids. The CDR3 region has the DNA TGTGCCAGTAGTGACCAGGGGGCTGAAGCTTTCTTT. Amino acid sequence: CASSDQGAEAFF.

This clone has just a few counts. The V call is TRBV5-4, the J call TRBJ2-7; TRBD2 might be the D (5 bases). Trimming took off 0 bases at V and 5 bases at J, with 9 bases between the two ends. The CDR3 totals 13 residues. Germline loops: CDR1 SGHNT, CDR2 YYREEE (reference sequence). The CDR3 sequence: CASSLGGYDEQYF. CDR3 DNA sequence: TGTGCCAGCAGCTTGGGAGGGTACGACGAGCAGTACTTC.

V is TRBV5-5 and J is TRBJ2-1; D may be TRBD2 (6 bases). This CDR3 spans 13 amino acids. Per the germline V gene, CDR1 is SGHKS and CDR2 is YYEKEE (reference sequence). V lost 6 bases and J 13 bases, leaving 20 bases between the germline ends. The CDR3 DNA is TGTGCCAGCACCCTCTCGGGGGAGTTAGTTCAGTTCTTC. It encodes CASTLSGELVQFF.

V and J are TRBV6-5 and TRBJ1-2; D is perhaps TRBD1 (5 bases). Trimming shortened V by 2 bases and J by 2 bases, and 12 bases separated the two germline ends. The CDR3 has 15 amino acids. Germline V gene sequence: CDR1 MNHEY, CDR2 SVGAGI. CDR3 residues: CASSYKGPANYGYTF. The CDR3 coding sequence is TGTGCCAGCAGTTACAAGGGACCGGCGAACTATGGCTACACCTTC.

This CDR3 reads CASSWNTGELFF. CDR3 nucleotides: TGTGCCAGCAGTTGGAACACCGGGGAGCTGTTTTTT. The V gene is TRBV2, the J gene TRBJ2-2; no reliable D call. Trimming shortened V by 5 bases and J by 1 base, and 2 bases separated the two germline ends. The CDR3 has 12 residues. From germline, CDR1 is SNHLY and CDR2 FYNNEI.

The chain couples TRBV7-2 to TRBJ2-3, with 9 bases lining up with TRBD1. Germline V CDR1 and CDR2: SGHTA, FQGNSA. Trimming cost V 4 bases and J 3 bases; bases outside gene matches: 5. This CDR3 comprises 15 residues. The CDR3 here is CASSSGQGATDTQYF. The CDR3 DNA is TGTGCCAGCAGCTCGGGACAGGGTGCAACAGATACGCAGTATTTT.

This clone was observed a single time. The chain combines TRBV6-1 with TRBJ1-2, with 7 bases lining up with TRBD1. The CDR3 covers 15 residues. With V trimmed by 1 base and J by 5 bases, 7 bases remained unmatched. In germline, CDR1 is MNHNS, CDR2 SASEGT. The CDR3 DNA reads TGTGCCAGCAGTGAAGGGCCGGGACAGCAGTATGGCTACACCTTC. It specifies CASSEGPGQQYGYTF.

This rearrangement joins TRBV5-4 to TRBJ2-7, with 9 bases identical to TRBD2. CDR1 and CDR2 from the germline V gene are SGHNT and YYREEE (reference sequence). After removal of 0 bases from V and 3 bases from J, the junction contained 1 base not matched to a gene. The length of the CDR3 is 14 residues. CDR3 nucleotide sequence: TGTGCCAGCAGCTTGGAGACTAGCGGCTACGAGCAGTACTTC. Translating gives CASSLETSGYEQYF.

This sequence joins TRBV6-6 and TRBJ1-2; D is undetermined. The germline V gene encodes CDR1 MNHNY and CDR2 SVGAGI (reference sequence). V was shortened by 4 bases and J by 3 bases, with 3 bases between the two germline ends. The CDR3 spans 11 residues. CDR3 residues: CASSSDYGYTF. In DNA form, the CDR3 reads TGTGCCAGCAGTTCCGACTATGGCTACACCTTC.

This chain links TRBV4-1 with TRBJ2-3; 8 bases fit TRBD2. Germline values: CDR1 MGHRA, CDR2 YSYEKL. V lost 8 bases, J lost 0 bases, and 10 bases stayed unmatched. The CDR3 contains 16 residues. CDR3 loop: CASAGGRGVSTDTQYF. The CDR3 coding sequence is TGCGCCAGCGCCGGGGGGCGGGGGGTTAGCACAGATACGCAGTATTTT.

The chain carries TRBV2 and TRBJ2-1; 8 nucleotides agree with TRBD2. Losses at the gene ends were 5 bases for V and 3 bases for J; bases not matched to a gene: 6. This CDR3 region has 15 residues. From germline, CDR1 is SNHLY and CDR2 FYNNEI. The CDR3 protein is CASSPSGSFYNEQFF. DNA of the CDR3: TGTGCCAGCAGTCCCAGCGGGAGTTTCTACAATGAGCAGTTCTTC.

The rearrangement links TRBV19 to TRBJ1-4; 8 bases line up with TRBD1. Germline V lookup: CDR1 LNHDA, CDR2 SQIVND (reference sequence). The J segment lost 7 bases and the V segment lost 6 bases, leaving 7 bases of the junction unmatched. The CDR3 length is 14 residues. The CDR3 DNA reads TGTGCCAGTAGAAGGACAGGGTGGGGTGAAAAACTGTTTTTT. Protein product: CASRRTGWGEKLFF.

In nucleotides, the CDR3 is TGCGCCAGCAGCTTAGCCGGGACTGTATACGAGCAGTACTTC. Protein sequence: CASSLAGTVYEQYF. The rearrangement uses TRBV5-1 and TRBJ2-7; D perhaps matches TRBD2 (6 bases). CDR1 is SGHRS and CDR2 is YFSETQ in the germline V gene. The CDR3 totals 14 residues. V was cut by 2 bases and J by 4 bases, with 13 bases left in between.

This clone was seen a single time. This chain links TRBV2 with TRBJ1-1; no definite D call. The germline gives CDR1 SNHLY, CDR2 FYNNEI. The CDR3 length is 15 residues. V lost 0 bases and J 1 base, leaving 9 bases between the germline ends. The CDR3 sequence: CASSEARGRNTEAFF. CDR3 bases: TGTGCCAGCAGTGAAGCGCGGGGAAGGAACACTGAAGCTTTCTTT.